These 2 T cell receptor beta chains came from one sample sequenced in a study of OX40 agonist ivuxolimab in advanced cancers. Assay used: immunoSEQ multiplex PCR; TCRdb lists only in-frame clones, some missing. The sample carries approximately 74,000 clones, just under 95% recorded once. The material was CD4+ or CD8+ T cells sorted from blood, obtained in a trial of the OX40 agonist ivuxolimab. These receptors came from an adult with an advanced solid tumor such as melanoma, head and neck, liver or kidney cancer.

Concerning this clone: A read error may account for a junction end that differs from germline. This chain uses TRBV6-1 with TRBJ2-7, with 7 bases matching TRBD1. From germline, CDR1 is MNHNS and CDR2 SASEGT. This CDR3 is built from 13 residues. The CDR3: CASSGTDWYERYF. CDR3 sequence (DNA): TGTGCCAGTTCGGGGACAGACTGGTACGAGCGGTACTTC.

V is TRBV5-4 and J is TRBJ1-3, with 7 bases matching TRBD1. After removal of 5 bases from V and 0 bases from J, the junction contained 8 bases not matched to a gene. Germline CDR1 reads SGHNT; CDR2 reads YYREEE (reference sequence). This CDR3 region has 16 residues. Written as DNA, the CDR3 is TGTGCCAGCAGTTTGCCGGGACAGCCCTCTGGAAACACCATATATTTT. Translated: CASSLPGQPSGNTIYF.